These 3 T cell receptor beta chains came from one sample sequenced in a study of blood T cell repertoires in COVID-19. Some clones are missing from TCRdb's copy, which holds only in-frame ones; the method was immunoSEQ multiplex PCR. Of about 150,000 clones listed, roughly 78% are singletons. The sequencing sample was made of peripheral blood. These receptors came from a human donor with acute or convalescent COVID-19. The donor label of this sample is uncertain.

The CDR3 region has the DNA TGTGCCAGCAGCTTAGTCCCTGGGACTGCCAAAGCTTTCTTT. Its protein is CASSLVPGTAKAFF. The chain is built from TRBV11-2 and TRBJ1-1, with D perhaps matching TRBD1 (5 bases). The CDR3 is made up of 14 amino acids. Trimming removed 1 base at V and 9 bases at J, with 15 bases between. Germline values: CDR1 SGHAT, CDR2 FQNNGV. Combining the CDR3 with reference TRBV11-2 and TRBJ1-1 gives the whole variable domain EAGVAQSPRYKIIEKRQSVAFWCNPISGHATLYWYQQILGQGPKLLIQFQNNGVVDDSQLPKDRFSAERLKGVDSTLKIQPAKLEDSAVYLCASSLVPGTAKAFFGQGTRLTVV.

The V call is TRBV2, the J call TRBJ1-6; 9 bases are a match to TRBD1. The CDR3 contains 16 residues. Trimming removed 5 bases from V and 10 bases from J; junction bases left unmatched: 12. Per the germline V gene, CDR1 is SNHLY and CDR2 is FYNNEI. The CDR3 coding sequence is TGTGCCAGCAGTCCCTGGGGGGGACAGGGAGAATCACCCCTCCACTTT. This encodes CASSPWGGQGESPLHF.

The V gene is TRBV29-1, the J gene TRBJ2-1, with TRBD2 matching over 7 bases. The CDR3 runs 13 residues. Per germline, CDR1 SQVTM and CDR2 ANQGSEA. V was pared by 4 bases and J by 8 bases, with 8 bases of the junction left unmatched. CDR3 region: CSVAWRGNDEQFF. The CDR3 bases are TGCAGCGTTGCATGGCGGGGGAACGATGAGCAGTTCTTC.